This T cell receptor (beta chain) was sequenced for a study of monozygotic twins with inflammatory bowel disease. Investigators made cDNA in eight separate reactions per sample. UMIs containing a 6-nucleotide sample barcode were added via template switching. TCRdb re-called the 5' RACE reads and shows each CDR3 protein once, DNA omitted. This sample's table reports 150,000 to 200,000 distinct CDR3 sequences. The CDR3 has 15 residues. The germline gives CDR1 SGHNT, CDR2 YYREEE (reference sequence). The sequenced sample was blood. This sequence was found in a human donor with ulcerative colitis or Crohn's disease, or a healthy co-twin of an affected twin (not recorded which). The chain is built from TRBV5-4 and TRBJ2-5; TCRdb picks TRBD2, but there is no DNA to check that call. The chain's CDR3 is CASSVPGLAMETQYF.